The entry below gives a single T cell receptor (beta chain) sequence along with its context. For the second PCR, which ran for roughly 7 to 11 cycles, a sample-barcoded 5' primer and a J-beta primer mix were used. TCRdb reprocessed the 5' RACE reads via MiXCR and lists one record per CDR3 protein. The sample contains roughly 1.7 million distinct CDR3 sequences, almost 35% of which appear only once. The data derive from a study of blood T cells in healthy people across ages. V lost 3 bases, J lost 0 bases, and 14 bases lay in between. CDR1 is DFQATT, CDR2 SNEGSKA, per germline (reference sequence). This CDR3 spans 15 amino acids.

Source material: blood. This sequence originates from a woman under 40 in good health. The chain employs TRBV20-1 and TRBJ1-2; D not certain. Written as DNA, the CDR3 is TGCAGTGCTAGTTTGTTTTTGGAGACTAACTATGGCTACACCTTC. Protein: CSASLFLETNYGYTF.